One and the same sample provided the 21 T cell receptor beta chains below, sequenced in a study of beta chain features in type 1 diabetes. Expressed TCRB transcripts were sequenced, since all the RNA that had been isolated was reverse transcribed. Repertoires were generated with immunoSEQ multiplex PCR, while TCRdb's copy carries only in-frame clones and drops some. Of some 180,000 clones in the sample, about an eighth were seen once. The source material was central memory CD4+ T cells from blood. The source is a woman between 18 and 29 years old in good health.

The chain has TRBV30 and TRBJ1-5; maybe TRBD1 (6 bases). CDR1 is GTSNPN and CDR2 is SVGIG in the germline V gene (reference sequence). V lost 0 bases to trimming and J lost 4 bases, with 10 bases between them. The CDR3 covers 14 residues. CDR3 nucleotides: TGTGCCTGGAGTGTTTGGACAGCAAATCAGCCCCAGCATTTT. It encodes CAWSVWTANQPQHF.

This chain uses TRBV9 with TRBJ2-7; a weak D match, TRBD1 (5 bases). This CDR3 has 13 amino acids. Germline V lookup: CDR1 SGDLS, CDR2 YYNGEE. Trimming pared 2 bases from V and 5 bases from J, leaving 11 bases between. CDR3 nucleotides: TGTGCCAGCAGCGTGGGGCAGGTAAACGAGCAGTACTTC. Translated, it gives CASSVGQVNEQYF.

The chain combines TRBV19 with TRBJ2-1, with 7 bases identical to TRBD2. In germline, CDR1 is LNHDA, CDR2 SQIVND (reference sequence). J was trimmed by 8 bases and V by 4 bases; bases with no gene match: 14. This CDR3 has 16 amino acids. In DNA form, the CDR3 reads TGTGCCAGTAGTAGCCATAGGGGCGGGAGTTCCGATGAGCAGTTCTTC. Amino acids: CASSSHRGGSSDEQFF.

CDR3 DNA sequence: TGTGCCTGGAGTTGGTTTCAGAACTATGGCTACACCTTC. Its translation is CAWSWFQNYGYTF. The chain employs TRBV30 and TRBJ1-2, with D hard to call. Trimming cost V 2 bases and J 2 bases, with 9 bases left between them. In germline, CDR1 is GTSNPN, CDR2 SVGIG (reference sequence). CDR3 length: 13 amino acids. Supplemented by reference TRBV30 and TRBJ1-2, the full variable domain reads SQTIHQWPATLVQPVGSPLSLECTVEGTSNPNLYWYRQAAGRGLQLLFYSVGIGQISSEVPQNLSASRPQDRQFILSSKKLLLSDSGFYLCAWSWFQNYGYTFGSGTRLTVV.

The J gene is TRBJ1-5, the V gene TRBV27, with 8 bases aligning to TRBD1. This CDR3 contains 16 residues. The J segment lost 3 bases and the V segment lost 5 bases, leaving 9 bases of the junction unmatched. Germline-derived CDR1 and CDR2 are MNHEY and SMNVEV (reference sequence). CDR3 in DNA: TGTGCCAGCAGTCAATGGACAGGGATTACCAATCAGCCCCAGCATTTT. Its translation is CASSQWTGITNQPQHF.

Points on this clone: The same CDR3 can be traced to other DNA sequences in this sample. V gene TRBV29-1 combines with J gene TRBJ1-1; D remains unclear. Germline V CDR1 and CDR2: SQVTM, ANQGSEA. Deletions cut 4 bases from V and 6 bases from J, with 9 bases between. The CDR3 extends over 11 amino acids. The CDR3 region has the DNA TGCAGCGTTGTTAGTAACCCTGAAGCTTTCTTT. Protein product: CSVVSNPEAFF.

This clone turned up a few times. The V and J genes are TRBV28 and TRBJ1-1; D is undetermined. The CDR3 consists of 14 residues. Trimming shortened V by 2 bases and J by 1 base, and 8 bases separated the two germline ends. CDR1 is MDHEN and CDR2 is SYDVKM in the germline V gene. The CDR3 DNA follows: TGTGCCAGCAGTTTAGTCCAGTCGAACACTGAAGCTTTCTTT. It encodes CASSLVQSNTEAFF. The whole variable domain, filled in from reference TRBV28 and TRBJ1-1, reads DVKVTQSSRYLVKRTGEKVFLECVQDMDHENMFWYRQDPGLGLRLIYFSYDVKMKEKGDIPEGYSVSREKKERFSLILESASTNQTSMYLCASSLVQSNTEAFFGQGTRLTVV.

This clone has a handful of counts. V usage is TRBV6-5 and J usage is TRBJ1-5, with 8 bases that match TRBD1. V gave up 0 bases and J gave up 4 bases; unmatched junction bases: 5. The CDR3 has 16 amino acids. The germline V gene has CDR1 MNHEY and CDR2 SVGAGI. Here the CDR3 DNA reads TGTGCCAGCAGTTACTCTGGGACAGGAGTGAATCAGCCCCAGCATTTT. Amino acid sequence: CASSYSGTGVNQPQHF.

This clone turned up a few times. The V call is TRBV25-1, the J call TRBJ2-1, with 7 bases aligning to TRBD1. The germline V gene has CDR1 MGHDK and CDR2 SYGVNS. Trimming removed 2 bases from V and 7 bases from J; junction bases left unmatched: 8. The CDR3 runs 15 residues. The CDR3 spells CASSEDRAEENEQFF. The CDR3 DNA sequence: TGTGCCAGCAGTGAAGACAGGGCCGAGGAGAATGAGCAGTTCTTC.

The chain has TRBV25-1 and TRBJ2-7; the D is unclear. The V end lost 5 bases, the J end lost 4 bases, and 6 bases lay between the germline ends. CDR1 MGHDK and CDR2 SYGVNS come from the germline V gene. This CDR3 is built from 11 residues. The CDR3 DNA follows: TGTGCCAGCAGTAGACAATACGAGCAGTACTTC. Translated: CASSRQYEQYF.

The V call is TRBV7-3, the J call TRBJ2-1; a possible D gene is TRBD2 (7 bases). The CDR3 contains 15 residues. Germline lookup yields CDR1 SGHTA and CDR2 FQGTGA. V dropped 1 base and J dropped 6 bases, with 13 bases sitting between them. DNA for the CDR3: TGTGCCAGCAGCTTAAACCGGGGGGCGGCCAATGAGCAGTTCTTC. It encodes CASSLNRGAANEQFF.

In this sample, this clone turned up a few times. The chain carries TRBV18 and TRBJ1-1; D uncertain. The CDR3 loop spans 16 amino acids. V dropped 3 bases and J dropped 1 base, with 15 bases sitting between them. Germline CDR1 reads KGHSH; CDR2 reads LQKENI. CDR3 sequence: CASSPRREKANTEAFF. The CDR3 nucleotides are TGTGCCAGCTCACCTAGGAGGGAGAAGGCGAACACTGAAGCTTTCTTT.

This clone was found a few times. V gene TRBV4-2 combines with J gene TRBJ1-2; 9 bases are a match to TRBD1. Losses at the gene ends were 0 bases for V and 4 bases for J; bases not matched to a gene: 3. CDR1 is LGHNA, CDR2 YNFKEQ, per germline. This CDR3 is built from 15 residues. CDR3 nucleotides: TGTGCCAGCAGCCAAGATGGGACAGGGACCTATGGCTACACCTTC. Protein sequence: CASSQDGTGTYGYTF.

This chain joins TRBV4-3 and TRBJ2-5; a possible D gene is TRBD2 (5 bases). Germline V gene sequence: CDR1 LGHNA, CDR2 YSLEER. V lost 0 bases and J 1 base, leaving 15 bases between the germline ends. This CDR3 region has 17 residues. The CDR3 loop is CASSQDGPRGFQETQYF. The DNA for the CDR3 is TGCGCCAGCAGCCAAGACGGCCCCAGAGGGTTCCAAGAGACCCAGTACTTC.

V gene TRBV5-4 combines with J gene TRBJ2-5, with 8 bases aligning to TRBD2. The ends lost 4 bases at V and 2 bases at J; junction bases unmatched: 4. The CDR3 is made up of 14 amino acids. Germline-derived CDR1 and CDR2 are SGHNT and YYREEE (reference sequence). CDR3 DNA: TGTGCCAGCAGCCTTCGGGAGGGACAAGAGACCCAGTACTTC. This codes for CASSLREGQETQYF.

This clone was recorded a few times. The J gene is TRBJ2-7, the V gene TRBV30, with 10 bases matching TRBD1. The CDR3 spans 12 residues. Germline CDR1 GTSNPN, CDR2 SVGIG (reference sequence). Trimming at V came to 5 bases and at J to 7 bases, leaving 5 bases not matched to a gene. The chain's CDR3 is CAWDRGPSEQYF. CDR3 nucleotide sequence: TGTGCCTGGGACAGGGGGCCAAGTGAGCAGTACTTC.

The chain employs TRBV4-2 and TRBJ1-1, with no clear D. V lost 0 bases and J 4 bases, leaving 6 bases between the germline ends. Germline CDR1 LGHNA, CDR2 YNFKEQ. This CDR3 has 13 amino acids. The CDR3 sequence is CASSQDLGTEAFF. As DNA, the CDR3 is TGTGCCAGCAGCCAAGACCTCGGCACTGAAGCTTTCTTT.

A remark on this clone: The junction departs from germline at one end; a sequencing error may be responsible. The chain uses TRBV29-1 and TRBJ2-6; TRBD1 is a possible D gene (6 bases). From germline, CDR1 is SQVTM and CDR2 ANQGSEA. The CDR3 sequence is 14 residues long. CDR3 nucleotides: TGCAGCGTTCTTTATCCAGGGGCACGCGAGGTCTTGGCTTTC. It yields the protein CSVLYPGAREVLAF.

This clone was seen a handful of times. The chain employs TRBV23-1 and TRBJ1-5; no clear D gene. TRBV23-1 is filed as an ORF, its function uncertain. The CDR3 length is 14 residues. Trimming stripped 6 bases from V and 4 bases from J, with 13 bases between. The CDR3 DNA sequence: TGCGCCAGCAGATCGGGCGGGGTGAATCAGCCCCAGCATTTT. This encodes CASRSGGVNQPQHF.

The J gene is TRBJ1-4, the V gene TRBV7-9, with 7 bases fitting TRBD1. The germline V gene has CDR1 SEHNR and CDR2 FQNEAQ (reference sequence). The CDR3 length is 13 residues. The V segment lost 11 bases and the J segment 2 bases; nucleotides outside the gene matches: 5. The CDR3 loop is CADSGQTNEKLFF. CDR3 nucleotides: TGTGCCGACTCGGGACAGACTAATGAAAAACTGTTTTTT.

This clone was seen a handful of times. The rearrangement joins TRBV11-3 to TRBJ2-7, with a possible D match to TRBD1 (6 bases). V gave up 0 bases and J gave up 3 bases, with 9 bases separating them. The length of the CDR3 is 14 residues. Germline V lookup: CDR1 SGHNT, CDR2 YENEEA. The CDR3 loop is CASSLDGQFYEQYF. CDR3 coding DNA: TGTGCCAGCAGCTTAGATGGACAGTTCTACGAGCAGTACTTC.